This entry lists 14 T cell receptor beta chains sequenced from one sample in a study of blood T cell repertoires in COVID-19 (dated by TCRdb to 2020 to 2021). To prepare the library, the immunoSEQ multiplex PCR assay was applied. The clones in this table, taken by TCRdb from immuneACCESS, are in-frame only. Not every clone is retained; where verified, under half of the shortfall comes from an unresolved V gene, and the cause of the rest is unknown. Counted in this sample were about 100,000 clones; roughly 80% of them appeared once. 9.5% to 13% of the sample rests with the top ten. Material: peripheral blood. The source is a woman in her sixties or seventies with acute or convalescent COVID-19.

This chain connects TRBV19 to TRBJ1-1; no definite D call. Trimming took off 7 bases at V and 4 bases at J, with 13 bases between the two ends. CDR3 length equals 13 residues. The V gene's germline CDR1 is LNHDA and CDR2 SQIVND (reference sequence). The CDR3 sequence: CASTSTRGTEAFF. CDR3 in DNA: TGTGCCAGTACGTCAACTCGGGGCACTGAAGCTTTCTTT.

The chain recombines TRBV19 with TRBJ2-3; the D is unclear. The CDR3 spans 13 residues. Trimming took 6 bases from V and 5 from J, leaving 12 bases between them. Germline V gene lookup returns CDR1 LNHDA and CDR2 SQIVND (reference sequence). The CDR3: CASRKTPGDTQYF. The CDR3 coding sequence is TGTGCCAGTAGGAAAACCCCCGGAGATACGCAGTATTTT.

CDR3: CASSVEGGTESPLHF. Here the CDR3 DNA reads TGTGCCAGCAGCGTAGAGGGGGGGACGGAATCACCCCTCCACTTT. The chain combines TRBV9 with TRBJ1-6; tentative D call: TRBD1 (6 bases). The V gene's germline CDR1 is SGDLS and CDR2 YYNGEE. Trimming took off 0 bases at V and 10 bases at J, with 14 bases between the two ends. The CDR3 consists of 15 residues.

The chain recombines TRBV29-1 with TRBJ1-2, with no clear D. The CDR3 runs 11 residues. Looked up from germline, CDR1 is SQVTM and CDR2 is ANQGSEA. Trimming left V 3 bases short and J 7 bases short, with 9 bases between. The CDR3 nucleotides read TGCAGCGTTGATAGCCAAGGTGGCTACACCTTC. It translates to CSVDSQGGYTF.

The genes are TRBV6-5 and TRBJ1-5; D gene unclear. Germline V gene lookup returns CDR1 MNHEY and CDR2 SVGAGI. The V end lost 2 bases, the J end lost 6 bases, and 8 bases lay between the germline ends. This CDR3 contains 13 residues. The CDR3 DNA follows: TGTGCCAGCAGTTACGCAGAGGGTCAGCCCCAGCATTTT. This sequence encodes CASSYAEGQPQHF.

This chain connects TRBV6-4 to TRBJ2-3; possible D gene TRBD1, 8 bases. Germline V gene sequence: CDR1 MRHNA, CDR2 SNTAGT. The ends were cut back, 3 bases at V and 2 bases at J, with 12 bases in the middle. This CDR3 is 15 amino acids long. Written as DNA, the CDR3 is TGTGCCAGCAGTGAACAGGGGGGGGACACAGATACGCAGTATTTT. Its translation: CASSEQGGDTDTQYF.

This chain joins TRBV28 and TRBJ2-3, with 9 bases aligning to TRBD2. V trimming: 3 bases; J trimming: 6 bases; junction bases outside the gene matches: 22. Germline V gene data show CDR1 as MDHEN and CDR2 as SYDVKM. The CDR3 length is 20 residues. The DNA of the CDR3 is TGTGCCAGCAGTTTGATCTTAGACAGGTTTAGGCGGGGGGGCGAGGATACGCAGTATTTT. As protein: CASSLILDRFRRGGEDTQYF.

This CDR3 reads CAISDMLGGGQETQYF. For the CDR3, the DNA is TGTGCCATCAGTGACATGCTGGGGGGGGGCCAAGAGACCCAGTACTTC. The chain carries TRBV10-3 and TRBJ2-5; 7 bases map to TRBD2. V dropped 3 bases and J dropped 1; count of bases not matched to a gene: 8. Germline CDR1 and CDR2: ENHRY and SYGVKD. This CDR3 has 16 amino acids.

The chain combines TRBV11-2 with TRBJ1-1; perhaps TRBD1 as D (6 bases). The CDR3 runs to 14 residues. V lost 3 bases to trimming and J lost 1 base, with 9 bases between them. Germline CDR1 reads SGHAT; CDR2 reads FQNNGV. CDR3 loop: CASSLNRANTEAFF. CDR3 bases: TGTGCCAGCAGCTTGAACAGGGCGAACACTGAAGCTTTCTTT. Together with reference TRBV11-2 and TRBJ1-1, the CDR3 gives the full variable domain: EAGVAQSPRYKIIEKRQSVAFWCNPISGHATLYWYQQILGQGPKLLIQFQNNGVVDDSQLPKDRFSAERLKGVDSTLKIQPAKLEDSAVYLCASSLNRANTEAFFGQGTRLTVV.

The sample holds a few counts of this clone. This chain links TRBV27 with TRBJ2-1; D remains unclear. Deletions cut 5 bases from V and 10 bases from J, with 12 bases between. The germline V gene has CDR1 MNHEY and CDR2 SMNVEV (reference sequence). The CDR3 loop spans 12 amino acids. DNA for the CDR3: TGTGCCAGCAGTCCCCTGAGTCGCGAGCAGTTCTTC. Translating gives CASSPLSREQFF.

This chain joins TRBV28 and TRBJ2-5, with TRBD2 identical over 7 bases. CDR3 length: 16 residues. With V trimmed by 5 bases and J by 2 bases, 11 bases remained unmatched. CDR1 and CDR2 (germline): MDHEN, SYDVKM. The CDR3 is CASSRLDGGKQETQYF. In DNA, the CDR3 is TGTGCCAGCAGTCGATTGGACGGGGGGAAGCAAGAGACCCAGTACTTC. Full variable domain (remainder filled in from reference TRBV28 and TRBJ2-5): DVKVTQSSRYLVKRTGEKVFLECVQDMDHENMFWYRQDPGLGLRLIYFSYDVKMKEKGDIPEGYSVSREKKERFSLILESASTNQTSMYLCASSRLDGGKQETQYFGPGTRLLVL.

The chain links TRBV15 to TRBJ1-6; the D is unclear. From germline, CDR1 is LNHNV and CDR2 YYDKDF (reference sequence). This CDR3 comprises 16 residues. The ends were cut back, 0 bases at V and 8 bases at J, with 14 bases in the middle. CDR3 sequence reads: CATSRDLENPYSPLHF. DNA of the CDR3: TGTGCCACCAGCAGAGATCTGGAGAATCCTTATTCACCCCTCCACTTT. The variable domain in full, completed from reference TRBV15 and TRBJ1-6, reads DAMVIQNPRYQVTQFGKPVTLSCSQTLNHNVMYWYQQKSSQAPKLLFHYYDKDFNNEADTPDNFQSRRPNTSFCFLDIRSPGLGDTAMYLCATSRDLENPYSPLHFGNGTRLTVT.

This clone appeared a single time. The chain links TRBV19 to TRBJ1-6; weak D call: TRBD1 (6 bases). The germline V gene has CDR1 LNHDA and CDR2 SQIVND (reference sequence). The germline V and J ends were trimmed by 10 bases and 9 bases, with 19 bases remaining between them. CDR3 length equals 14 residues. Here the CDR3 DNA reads TGTGCCACCAGGACAGCGCGGGGGACTTCACCCCTCCACTTT. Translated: CATRTARGTSPLHF.

CDR3 sequence reads: CASSQGSGNTIYF. The DNA of the CDR3 is TGTGCCAGCAGCCAGGGATCTGGAAACACCATATATTTT. This chain joins TRBV7-9 and TRBJ1-3, with D perhaps TRBD1 (5 bases). The ends were cut back, 5 bases at V and 1 base at J, with 6 bases in the middle. The CDR3 sequence is 13 residues long. Germline loops: CDR1 SEHNR, CDR2 FQNEAQ (reference sequence).